This T cell receptor (beta chain) emerged from a study of shared clonotypes between healthy human individuals. Broader study findings: Non-shared clonotypes were found to have lower generation probabilities than the clonotypes that were shared by all four of the sorted-subset donors.

This CDR3 region has 11 residues. The V gene's germline CDR1 is DFQATT and CDR2 SNEGSKA (reference sequence). The ends were cut back, 5 bases at V and 3 bases at J, with 7 bases in the middle. A word on this clone: No antigen is known for it.

The assay was immunoSEQ multiplex PCR, and TCRdb's table has in-frame clones only and misses some. The sample gives roughly 1,500,000 clones, around 98.5% of which show up once; under 0.45% is in the top ten. This chain connects TRBV20-1 to TRBJ1-1, with D hard to call. Sequenced sample: naive CD4+ T cells sorted from blood. Subset meaning: CD45RA+ positively selected. The TCR originated in a man aged 25 to 40 in good health. CDR3 bases: TGCAGTGCTCAAAAGGACACTGAAGCTTTCTTT. Amino acid sequence: CSAQKDTEAFF.